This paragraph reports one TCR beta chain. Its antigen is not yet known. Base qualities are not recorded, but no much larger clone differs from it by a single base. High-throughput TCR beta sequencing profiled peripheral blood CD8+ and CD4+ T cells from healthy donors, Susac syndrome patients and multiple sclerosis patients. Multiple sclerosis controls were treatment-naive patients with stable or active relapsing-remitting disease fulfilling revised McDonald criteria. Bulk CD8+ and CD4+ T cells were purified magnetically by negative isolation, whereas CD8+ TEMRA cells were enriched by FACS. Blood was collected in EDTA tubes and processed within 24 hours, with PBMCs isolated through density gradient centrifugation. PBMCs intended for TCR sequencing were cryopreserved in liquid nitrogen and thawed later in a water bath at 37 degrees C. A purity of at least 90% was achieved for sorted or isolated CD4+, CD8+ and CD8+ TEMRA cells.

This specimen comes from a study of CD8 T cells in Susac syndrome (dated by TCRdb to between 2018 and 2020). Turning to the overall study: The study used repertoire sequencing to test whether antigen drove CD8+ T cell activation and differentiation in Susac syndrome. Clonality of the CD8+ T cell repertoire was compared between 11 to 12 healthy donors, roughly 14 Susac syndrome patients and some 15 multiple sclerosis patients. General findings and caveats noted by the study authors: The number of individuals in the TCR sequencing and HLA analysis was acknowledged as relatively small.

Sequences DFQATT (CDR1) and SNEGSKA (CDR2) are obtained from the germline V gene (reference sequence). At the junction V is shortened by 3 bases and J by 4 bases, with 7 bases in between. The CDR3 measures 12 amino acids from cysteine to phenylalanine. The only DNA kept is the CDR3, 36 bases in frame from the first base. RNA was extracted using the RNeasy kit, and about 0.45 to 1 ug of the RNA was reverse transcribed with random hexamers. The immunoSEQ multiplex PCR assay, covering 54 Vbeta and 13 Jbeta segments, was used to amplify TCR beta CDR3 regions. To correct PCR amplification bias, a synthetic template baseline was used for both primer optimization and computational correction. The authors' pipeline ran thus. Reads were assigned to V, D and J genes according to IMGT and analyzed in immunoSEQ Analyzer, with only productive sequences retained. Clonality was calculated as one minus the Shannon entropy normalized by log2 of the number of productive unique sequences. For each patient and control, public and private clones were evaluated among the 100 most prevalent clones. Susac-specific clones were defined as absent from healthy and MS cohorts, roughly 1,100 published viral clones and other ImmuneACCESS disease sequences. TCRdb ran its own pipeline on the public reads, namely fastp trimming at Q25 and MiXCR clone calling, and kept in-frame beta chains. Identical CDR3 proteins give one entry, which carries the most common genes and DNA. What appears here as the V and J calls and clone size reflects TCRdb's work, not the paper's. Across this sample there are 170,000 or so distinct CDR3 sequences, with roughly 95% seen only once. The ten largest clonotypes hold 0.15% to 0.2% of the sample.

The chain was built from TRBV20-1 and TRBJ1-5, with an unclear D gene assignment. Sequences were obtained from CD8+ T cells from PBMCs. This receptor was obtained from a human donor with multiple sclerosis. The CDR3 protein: CSARENNQPQHF. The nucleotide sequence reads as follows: TGCAGTGCTAGGGAAAATAATCAGCCCCAGCATTTT.